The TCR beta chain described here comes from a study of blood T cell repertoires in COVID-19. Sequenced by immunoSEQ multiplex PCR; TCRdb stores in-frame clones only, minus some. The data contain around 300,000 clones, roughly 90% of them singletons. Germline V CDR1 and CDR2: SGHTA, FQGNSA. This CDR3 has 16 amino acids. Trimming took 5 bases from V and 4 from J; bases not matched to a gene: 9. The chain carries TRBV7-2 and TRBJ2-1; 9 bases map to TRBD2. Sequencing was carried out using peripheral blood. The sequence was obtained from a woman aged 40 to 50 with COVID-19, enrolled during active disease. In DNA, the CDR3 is TGTGCCAGCAGCGGACATACTAGCGGGTCTTACAATGAGCAGTTCTTC. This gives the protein CASSGHTSGSYNEQFF.